These 25 T cell receptor beta chains were all obtained from the same sample, sequenced in a study of cytomegalovirus exposure and HLA in healthy donors. Primers included in the PCR were 60 Vbeta and 13 Jbeta primers. Profiled with immunoSEQ multiplex PCR; TCRdb holds only in-frame clones, not every one. The repertoire holds some 130,000 clones, with roughly 70% as singletons. The source material was PBMCs. The source of these receptors is a man in his forties in good health and CMV-seronegative.

The V gene is TRBV7-3, the J gene TRBJ1-1; D unclear. The V end was cut by 4 bases, the J end by 5 bases, with 8 bases between. Germline values: CDR1 SGHTA, CDR2 FQGTGA. There are 12 residues in the CDR3. In nucleotides, the CDR3 is TGTGCCAGCAGCTCGGCGGGGACTGAAGCTTTCTTT. This translates into CASSSAGTEAFF.

The chain joins TRBV6-1 to TRBJ1-1; 9 bases match TRBD1. The germline V gene has CDR1 MNHNS and CDR2 SASEGT. CDR3 length equals 15 residues. V trimming: 6 bases; J trimming: 3 bases; junction bases outside the gene matches: 8. DNA of the CDR3: TGTGCCAGCAGATCCCAGACAGGGGGGGACACTGAAGCTTTCTTT. It codes for CASRSQTGGDTEAFF.

This chain links TRBV2 with TRBJ2-1; D gene uncertain. The CDR3 is 13 amino acids. Germline CDR1 is SNHLY and CDR2 is FYNNEI. The germline V and J ends were trimmed by 1 base and 10 bases, with 11 bases remaining between them. The CDR3, as DNA: TGTGCCAGCAGTGAAGGCCAGTTCGCCGAGCAGTTCTTC. Translation gives CASSEGQFAEQFF.

This clone came up a few times. The rearrangement links TRBV4-2 to TRBJ2-3, with 8 nucleotides matching TRBD1. There are 15 residues in the CDR3. The junction had 3 bases not matched to a gene; V was cut back by 4 bases and J by 0 bases. In germline, CDR1 is LGHNA, CDR2 YNFKEQ. The CDR3 sequence: CASSPDRESTDTQYF. The CDR3 nucleotides are TGTGCCAGCAGCCCGGACAGGGAGAGCACAGATACGCAGTATTTT.

The chain uses TRBV5-1 and TRBJ2-3; TRBD2 aligns across 9 bases. Unmatched junction bases numbered 5, after V lost 4 bases and J lost 2 bases. The CDR3 totals 15 residues. Germline-derived CDR1 and CDR2 are SGHRS and YFSETQ. CDR3 sequence reads: CASSPGTSPTDTQYF. In DNA, the CDR3 is TGCGCCAGCAGCCCCGGGACTAGCCCCACAGATACGCAGTATTTT.

This clone was found a few times. The chain carries TRBV19 and TRBJ1-2; no reliable D call. The CDR3 is made up of 10 amino acids. The germline CDR1 and CDR2 sequences are LNHDA and SQIVND (reference sequence). V was shortened by 3 bases and J by 14 bases, with 10 bases between the two germline ends. For the CDR3, the DNA is TGTGCCAGTAGTATCGGGGTCTTAACCTTC. This codes for CASSIGVLTF.

This sequence joins TRBV4-1 and TRBJ2-5, with 8 bases lining up with TRBD2. The length of the CDR3 is 17 residues. Trimming took 2 bases from V and 2 from J; bases not matched to a gene: 10. The germline V gene has CDR1 MGHRA and CDR2 YSYEKL. CDR3 DNA sequence: TGCGCCAGCAGCCAAACTCCGGGGGGGTCGCCTCAAGAGACCCAGTACTTC. It translates to CASSQTPGGSPQETQYF.

This clone has only one observation. The genes are TRBV11-3 and TRBJ2-3; 11 bases agree with TRBD1. Trimming cost V 5 bases and J 4 bases; bases outside gene matches: 11. Germline V gene sequence: CDR1 SGHNT, CDR2 YENEEA. The CDR3 sequence is 17 residues long. The chain's CDR3 is CASSPTNWTGGSDTQYF. CDR3 sequence (DNA): TGTGCCAGCAGCCCTACGAATTGGACAGGGGGCTCAGATACGCAGTATTTT.

Many counts were recorded for this clone. This chain connects TRBV10-3 to TRBJ1-2, with D possibly TRBD1 on 6 matching bases. Germline lookup yields CDR1 ENHRY and CDR2 SYGVKD. Trimming took 0 bases from V and 4 from J, leaving 12 bases between them. This CDR3 is built from 15 residues. CDR3 coding DNA: TGTGCCATCAGTGAGTCTGGGGGGGCGGCCTATGGCTACACCTTC. It yields the protein CAISESGGAAYGYTF.

This clone was observed a handful of times. The V call is TRBV7-2, the J call TRBJ1-3; tentative D call: TRBD1 (6 bases). The CDR3 runs 14 residues. Per the germline V gene, CDR1 is SGHTA and CDR2 is FQGNSA. The ends were cut back, 2 bases at V and 15 bases at J, with 20 bases in the middle. Here the CDR3 reads CASSLSRTDLTEYF. CDR3 DNA sequence: TGTGCCAGCAGCTTATCTAGGACAGACCTCACCGAATATTTT.

The sample holds a few counts of this clone. The chain is built from TRBV5-1 and TRBJ1-1, with D possibly TRBD1 on 6 matching bases. Germline loops: CDR1 SGHRS, CDR2 YFSETQ. The germline V and J ends were trimmed by 4 bases and 0 bases, with 10 bases remaining between them. This CDR3 has 14 residues. The CDR3 sequence is CASSQDSMNTEAFF. Written as DNA, the CDR3 is TGCGCCAGCAGCCAGGACAGTATGAACACTGAAGCTTTCTTT.

The chain is built from TRBV6-1 and TRBJ2-7; 11 bases agree with TRBD2. Looked up from germline, CDR1 is MNHNS and CDR2 is SASEGT. The CDR3 is 15 residues long. Germline trimming cut 5 bases from V and 3 bases from J; bases unmatched to any gene: 6. CDR3 sequence reads: CASSLSTSGVYEQYF. The CDR3 DNA reads as TGTGCCAGCAGTCTGTCGACTAGCGGGGTCTACGAGCAGTACTTC.

This chain joins TRBV9 and TRBJ1-4, with D tentatively TRBD1 (6 bases). The germline CDR1 and CDR2 sequences are SGDLS and YYNGEE. V was shortened by 7 bases and J by 7 bases, with 11 bases between the two germline ends. This CDR3 comprises 12 residues. CDR3 protein: CASSRGGEKLFF. The CDR3 nucleotides read TGTGCCAGCTCGAGGGGGGGTGAAAAACTGTTTTTT.

The chain carries TRBV7-2 and TRBJ1-5; 7 bases agree with TRBD1. CDR3 length: 15 residues. Germline CDR1 SGHTA, CDR2 FQGNSA. The V segment lost 4 bases and the J segment 1 base; nucleotides outside the gene matches: 4. The CDR3 nucleotides are TGTGCCAGCAGCTGGCAGACAGGGAGCAATCAGCCCCAGCATTTT. This codes for CASSWQTGSNQPQHF. Full variable domain (outside the CDR3, taken from reference TRBV7-2 and TRBJ1-5): GAGVSQSPSNKVTEKGKDVELRCDPISGHTALYWYRQSLGQGLEFLIYFQGNSAPDKSGLPSDRFSAERTGGSVSTLTIQRTQQEDSAVYLCASSWQTGSNQPQHFGDGTRLSIL.

The chain carries TRBV29-1 and TRBJ2-5; 7 nucleotides line up with TRBD1. J lost 5 bases, V lost 6 bases, and 18 bases had no gene match. CDR3 length equals 16 residues. Germline values: CDR1 SQVTM, CDR2 ANQGSEA. CDR3 coding DNA: TGCAGCGTAGATTATGCCAACAGGGGTGTCACGGAGACCCAGTACTTC. Translating it yields CSVDYANRGVTETQYF.

V gene TRBV4-1 combines with J gene TRBJ2-3; 8 bases agree with TRBD2. Germline V gene data show CDR1 as MGHRA and CDR2 as YSYEKL. The CDR3 covers 15 residues. The V segment lost 3 bases and the J segment 3 bases; nucleotides outside the gene matches: 5. The CDR3 protein is CASSQSGLGTDTQYF. DNA of the CDR3: TGCGCCAGCAGCCAGTCGGGACTAGGGACAGATACGCAGTATTTT.

This clone was counted only a few times. CDR3 in DNA: TGCGCCAGCAGCTTTCTGACACGTGCGGGCTACGAGCAGTACTTC. It is translated as CASSFLTRAGYEQYF. The chain couples TRBV5-1 to TRBJ2-7; D may be TRBD2 (5 bases). The ends were cut back, 2 bases at V and 3 bases at J, with 15 bases in the middle. The CDR3 length is 15 residues. Germline V gene sequence: CDR1 SGHRS, CDR2 YFSETQ.

The V and J genes are TRBV11-1 and TRBJ2-1; the D gene is possibly TRBD2 (6 bases). The CDR3 runs to 13 residues. Germline V gene sequence: CDR1 SGHAT, CDR2 FQDESV (reference sequence). The V end was cut by 6 bases, the J end by 1 base, with 7 bases between. This CDR3 reads CASSRESYNEQFF. For the CDR3, the DNA is TGTGCCAGCAGTCGGGAGTCCTACAATGAGCAGTTCTTC.

In DNA, the CDR3 is TGTGCCAGCTCACCGGAAGGGAGGCGAAACGAGCAGTACTTC. As protein: CASSPEGRRNEQYF. The J gene is TRBJ2-7, the V gene TRBV18; possibly TRBD2 for D (6 bases). CDR1 is KGHSH and CDR2 is LQKENI in the germline V gene. V was clipped by 3 bases and J by 5 bases, with 14 bases between them. There are 14 residues in the CDR3.

The chain employs TRBV7-9 and TRBJ1-2; TRBD1 is a possible D gene (6 bases). V dropped 2 bases and J dropped 0 bases, with 7 bases sitting between them. Germline V gene data show CDR1 as SEHNR and CDR2 as FQNEAQ (reference sequence). The CDR3 spans 14 residues. Here the CDR3 DNA reads TGTGCCAGCAGCTTACAGGGGACTAACTATGGCTACACCTTC. Translated, it gives CASSLQGTNYGYTF. Full variable domain (missing parts from reference TRBV7-9 and TRBJ1-2): DTGVSQNPRHKITKRGQNVTFRCDPISEHNRLYWYRQTLGQGPEFLTYFQNEAQLEKSRLLSDRFSAERPKGSFSTLEIQRTEQGDSAMYLCASSLQGTNYGYTFGSGTRLTVV.

This clone has just a few counts. This sequence joins TRBV5-6 and TRBJ2-1; the D gene is possibly TRBD1 (7 bases). The germline CDR1 and CDR2 sequences are SGHDT and YYEEEE. V lost 5 bases and J lost 7, with 16 bases in between. The CDR3 length is 14 residues. The CDR3 region is CASSLRAGGNEQFF. For the CDR3, the DNA is TGTGCCAGCAGTTTACGGGCAGGGGGGAATGAGCAGTTCTTC.

This chain links TRBV7-2 with TRBJ2-7, with TRBD1 matching over 7 bases. The germline CDR1 and CDR2 sequences are SGHTA and FQGNSA. J was trimmed by 6 bases and V by 4 bases; bases with no gene match: 15. The CDR3 has 16 amino acids. In DNA form, the CDR3 reads TGTGCCAGCAGCTCCCCTAGACAGGGCATCTATGGCGAGCAGTACTTC. Translating gives CASSSPRQGIYGEQYF.

The chain's CDR3 is CASSGLVSYEQYF. CDR3 DNA sequence: TGTGCCAGCAGTGGTCTAGTTTCCTACGAGCAGTACTTC. The chain carries TRBV2 and TRBJ2-7; D is undetermined. CDR1 and CDR2 from the germline V gene are SNHLY and FYNNEI. Trimming pared 4 bases from V and 1 base from J, leaving 8 bases between. The CDR3 is 13 residues long.

The gene calls are TRBV19 and TRBJ1-5; perhaps TRBD1 as D (5 bases). Trimming took off 6 bases at V and 0 bases at J, with 12 bases between the two ends. CDR3 length: 15 residues. Per germline, CDR1 LNHDA and CDR2 SQIVND (reference sequence). This CDR3 reads CASRGGGNSNQPQHF. In nucleotides, the CDR3 is TGTGCCAGTAGGGGGGGAGGGAATAGCAATCAGCCCCAGCATTTT. Filled out from reference TRBV19 and TRBJ1-5, the complete variable domain reads DGGITQSPKYLFRKEGQNVTLSCEQNLNHDAMYWYRQDPGQGLRLIYYSQIVNDFQKGDIAEGYSVSREKKESFPLTVTSAQKNPTAFYLCASRGGGNSNQPQHFGDGTRLSIL.

The chain couples TRBV14 to TRBJ1-2; 8 nucleotides match TRBD1. J was trimmed by 3 bases and V by 1 base; bases with no gene match: 7. The CDR3 extends over 16 amino acids. The germline V gene has CDR1 SGHDN and CDR2 FVKESK. The CDR3 sequence is CASSQGPRDRHYGYTF. For the CDR3, the DNA is TGTGCCAGCAGCCAAGGACCCCGGGACAGGCACTATGGCTACACCTTC.